This TCR beta chain was sequenced in a study of cytotoxic CD8 clonotypes in ibrutinib-treated CLL. J was trimmed by 4 bases and V by 2 bases; bases with no gene match: 7. From germline, CDR1 is MNHEY and CDR2 SVGAGI. This CDR3 is built from 16 residues. To note about this clone: The antigen is undetermined.

General study points: Baseline clonality exceeded age-matched healthy donors and tracked circulating CD8+ T-cell counts.

Profiled with immunoSEQ multiplex PCR; TCRdb holds only in-frame clones, not every one. The sample comprises roughly 45,000 clones, approximately 70% of which are singletons, and 20% to 25% rests with the top ten. Source: PBMCs, taken after 24 months of ibrutinib treatment. The chain links TRBV6-5 to TRBJ2-1; 8 positions match TRBD1. The TCR comes from a human donor with chronic lymphocytic leukemia. The CDR3 DNA sequence: TGTGCCAGCAGTTACGAACACAGGGGGGTATACAATGAGCAGTTCTTC. It encodes CASSYEHRGVYNEQFF.